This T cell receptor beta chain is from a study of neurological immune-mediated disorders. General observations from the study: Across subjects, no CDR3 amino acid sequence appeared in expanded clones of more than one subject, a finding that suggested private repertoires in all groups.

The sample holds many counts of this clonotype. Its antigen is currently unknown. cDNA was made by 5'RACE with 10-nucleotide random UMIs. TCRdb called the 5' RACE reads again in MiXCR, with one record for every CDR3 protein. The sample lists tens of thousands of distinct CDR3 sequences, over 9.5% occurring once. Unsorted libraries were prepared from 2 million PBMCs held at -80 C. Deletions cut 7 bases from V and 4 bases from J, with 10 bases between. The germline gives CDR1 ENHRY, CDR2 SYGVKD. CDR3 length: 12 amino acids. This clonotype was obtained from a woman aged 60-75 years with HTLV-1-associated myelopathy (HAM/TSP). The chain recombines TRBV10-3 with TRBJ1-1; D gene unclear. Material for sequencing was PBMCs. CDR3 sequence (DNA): TGTGCCATCACGTCGGGCGGCACTGAAGCTTTCTTT. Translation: CAITSGGTEAFF.